Listed here is a single T cell receptor beta chain. The target antigen is unknown. This sample was taken from a study of cytomegalovirus exposure and HLA in healthy donors. Study details: Researchers previously reported finding roughly 120 million unique TCR beta sequences from 170 million or so T cells.

Donors in the study were healthy people who gave bone marrow. Nominal health characterized the donors when sampled, though unrecorded immune exposures were likely. The CDR3 is made up of 15 amino acids. V gave up 2 bases and J gave up 5 bases; unmatched junction bases: 2. CDR1 is SGDLS and CDR2 is YYNGEE in the germline V gene. Use of 60 Vbeta and 13 Jbeta primers characterized the PCR. The assay was immunoSEQ multiplex PCR, and TCRdb's table has in-frame clones only and misses some. The profile covers 50,000 to 70,000 clones, with 65% to 80% appearing a single time and less than 35% taken by the ten largest. Points from the study as a whole: TCR beta chain V- and J-gene trimming was linked, in a later analysis, to a missense variant in DCLRE1C.

Sequences were obtained from PBMCs. The chain carries TRBV9 and TRBJ2-3; 13 nucleotides match TRBD2. The source of this sequence is a man in his forties or fifties in good health and CMV-seropositive. The chain's CDR3 is CASSVGTSGEDTQYF. Written as DNA, the CDR3 is TGTGCCAGCAGCGTCGGGACTAGCGGGGAAGATACGCAGTATTTT.